Following are 21 T cell receptor beta chains from one sample sequenced in a study of cytotoxic CD8 clonotypes in ibrutinib-treated CLL. Here immunoSEQ multiplex PCR was the method, and the copy in TCRdb shows in-frame clones only, minus some. The table includes 90,000 to 150,000 clones, 45% to 65% detected once. Sequencing used PBMCs, obtained after 24 months of ibrutinib treatment. The receptors here all came from a human donor with chronic lymphocytic leukemia.

The rearrangement joins TRBV19 to TRBJ1-4, with TRBD1 matching over 9 bases. Trimming at V came to 10 bases and at J to 4 bases, leaving 10 bases not matched to a gene. The CDR3 has 15 amino acids. Germline CDR1 and CDR2: LNHDA and SQIVND (reference sequence). The CDR3 region is CATGVGQGLNEKLFF. CDR3 in DNA: TGTGCCACAGGGGTAGGACAGGGGCTTAATGAAAAACTGTTTTTT.

The gene calls are TRBV30 and TRBJ2-7; D not resolved. Germline loops: CDR1 GTSNPN, CDR2 SVGIG (reference sequence). The CDR3 sequence is 15 residues long. Trimming removed 4 bases at V and 3 bases at J, with 19 bases between. CDR3 loop: CAWTNPETNDYEQYF. The CDR3 region has the DNA TGTGCCTGGACTAACCCGGAGACGAATGACTACGAGCAGTACTTC. Looking up the rest from reference TRBV30 and TRBJ2-7 gives the full variable domain: SQTIHQWPATLVQPVGSPLSLECTVEGTSNPNLYWYRQAAGRGLQLLFYSVGIGQISSEVPQNLSASRPQDRQFILSSKKLLLSDSGFYLCAWTNPETNDYEQYFGPGTRLTVT.

The chain employs TRBV5-1 and TRBJ2-1, with 10 nucleotides matching TRBD1. CDR1 is SGHRS, CDR2 YFSETQ, per germline. Trimming at V came to 4 bases and at J to 7 bases, leaving 8 bases not matched to a gene. This CDR3 spans 15 amino acids. Written as DNA, the CDR3 is TGCGCCAGCAGCCTAACCGGGACAGGGGTAAATGAGCAGTTCTTC. This sequence encodes CASSLTGTGVNEQFF.

The CDR3 DNA reads TGCAGCGTTGGAGCGGGGGCTTATCTCAATGAGCAGTTCTTC. As protein: CSVGAGAYLNEQFF. The chain employs TRBV29-1 and TRBJ2-1; 8 bases match TRBD2. The CDR3 sequence is 14 residues long. V shed 4 bases, J shed 6 bases, and the junction held 8 bases outside the gene matches. Per germline, CDR1 SQVTM and CDR2 ANQGSEA.

This clone has more than one count but fewer than ten. The V gene is TRBV5-1, the J gene TRBJ1-3; a possible D gene is TRBD1 (5 bases). The CDR3 consists of 14 residues. Trimming took off 5 bases at V and 1 base at J, with 10 bases between the two ends. CDR1 and CDR2 from the germline V gene are SGHRS and YFSETQ. CDR3 nucleotides: TGCGCCAGCAGACCGGGGGATTCTGGAAACACCATATATTTT. It codes for CASRPGDSGNTIYF.

The DNA for the CDR3 is TGTGCCAGCAGCTTACGGGCAGACTCCTACGAGCAGTACTTC. Translated, it gives CASSLRADSYEQYF. The gene calls are TRBV7-9 and TRBJ2-7, with D uncertain. CDR1 and CDR2 from the germline V gene are SEHNR and FQNEAQ (reference sequence). The CDR3 consists of 14 residues. V was cut by 2 bases and J by 0 bases, with 8 bases left in between.

The chain couples TRBV5-1 to TRBJ2-5; the D gene could be TRBD1 or TRBD2 (5 bases each). Germline values: CDR1 SGHRS, CDR2 YFSETQ. The V and J ends lost 6 bases and 2 bases respectively, with 14 bases between them. This CDR3 has 14 amino acids. The CDR3: CASTPRGGQETQYF. For the CDR3, the DNA is TGCGCCAGCACCCCGAGGGGCGGTCAAGAGACCCAGTACTTC.

This clone appeared a few times. This chain uses TRBV30 with TRBJ1-5, with TRBD1 matching 7 bases. CDR3 length equals 16 residues. V shed 0 bases and J 3 bases; nucleotides not matched to a gene: 8. Germline lookup yields CDR1 GTSNPN and CDR2 SVGIG (reference sequence). As DNA, the CDR3 is TGTGCCTGGAGTGTCACAGGGGCCTCGGTCAATCAGCCCCAGCATTTT. Translated, it gives CAWSVTGASVNQPQHF.

The chain has TRBV6-5 and TRBJ1-2; 9 nucleotides align to TRBD1. The V and J ends lost 5 bases and 12 bases, in that order; junction bases with no gene match: 7. The CDR3 has 12 amino acids. From germline, CDR1 is MNHEY and CDR2 SVGAGI. The CDR3 reads CASSPGQGKNTF. DNA for the CDR3: TGTGCCAGCAGTCCGGGACAGGGTAAAAACACCTTC.

The chain carries TRBV18 and TRBJ2-2; D is ambiguous. Germline-derived CDR1 and CDR2 are KGHSH and LQKENI. V was trimmed by 2 bases and J by 6 bases, leaving 4 bases between them. The CDR3 runs 12 residues. For the CDR3, the DNA is TGTGCCAGCTCACCAATGGCCGGGGAGCTGTTTTTT. As protein: CASSPMAGELFF.

V gene TRBV30 combines with J gene TRBJ2-2; D may be TRBD1 or TRBD2 (5 bases each). Germline V gene lookup returns CDR1 GTSNPN and CDR2 SVGIG (reference sequence). The V gene lost 7 bases and the J gene lost 4 bases, with 13 bases spanning the gap. The CDR3 covers 13 residues. The CDR3 loop is CASPGRGTGELFF. The CDR3, as DNA: TGTGCCTCTCCGGGGCGCGGCACCGGGGAGCTGTTTTTT.

The J gene is TRBJ1-4, the V gene TRBV7-2, with D unresolved. The CDR3 has 12 residues. Germline-derived CDR1 and CDR2 are SGHTA and FQGNSA. V lost 4 bases, J lost 5 bases, and 5 bases lay in between. In DNA, the CDR3 is TGTGCCAGCAGCTCAGAGAATGAAAAACTGTTTTTT. As protein: CASSSENEKLFF.

The chain uses TRBV5-1 and TRBJ2-7, with a tentative D call TRBD1 (6 bases). The V gene's germline CDR1 is SGHRS and CDR2 YFSETQ. The CDR3 contains 14 residues. V dropped 0 bases and J dropped 4 bases, with 11 bases sitting between them. The CDR3 loop reads CASSLEQGPYEQYF. The CDR3 nucleotides read TGCGCCAGCAGCTTGGAACAGGGACCTTACGAGCAGTACTTC.

This chain joins TRBV6-6 and TRBJ1-1, with D hard to call. The CDR3 has 14 amino acids. With 2 bases removed from V and 0 bases from J, the gap between germline ends came to 7 bases. Germline CDR1 is MNHNY and CDR2 is SVGAGI (reference sequence). As DNA, the CDR3 is TGTGCCAGCAGTTACCCCCAGATGAACACTGAAGCTTTCTTT. Its protein product is CASSYPQMNTEAFF.

This chain uses TRBV11-2 with TRBJ2-1; 10 nucleotides agree with TRBD2. Per germline, CDR1 SGHAT and CDR2 FQNNGV. V lost 5 bases and J lost 8; bases outside the gene matches: 6. This CDR3 is built from 14 residues. CDR3 residues: CASSLAGALYEQFF. CDR3 in DNA: TGTGCCAGCAGCCTAGCGGGGGCGTTGTATGAGCAGTTCTTC.

The V call is TRBV14, the J call TRBJ1-4, with no clear D. V was cut by 2 bases and J by 3 bases, with 16 bases left in between. This CDR3 spans 17 amino acids. Germline values: CDR1 SGHDN, CDR2 FVKESK. The CDR3 protein is CASSQRMTFSANEKLFF. As DNA, the CDR3 is TGTGCCAGCAGCCAACGAATGACATTTTCAGCTAATGAAAAACTGTTTTTT.

The chain uses TRBV11-3 and TRBJ2-3; TRBD2 aligns across 8 bases. With V trimmed by 4 bases and J by 7 bases, 10 bases remained unmatched. Looked up from germline, CDR1 is SGHNT and CDR2 is YENEEA. This CDR3 has 15 amino acids. The DNA of the CDR3 is TGTGCCAGCAGCTCACGGGCGGGGGGACTAAATACGCAGTATTTT. Amino acid sequence: CASSSRAGGLNTQYF.

The chain combines TRBV6-4 with TRBJ2-1; D is unresolved. Trimming removed 3 bases at V and 0 bases at J, with 9 bases between. Germline-derived CDR1 and CDR2 are MRHNA and SNTAGT. The CDR3 sequence is 15 residues long. For the CDR3, the DNA is TGTGCCAGCAGTGAAGTCCCTTTCTCCTACAATGAGCAGTTCTTC. Protein product: CASSEVPFSYNEQFF.

This chain connects TRBV2 to TRBJ1-1; tentatively, D is TRBD1 (6 bases). The V gene's germline CDR1 is SNHLY and CDR2 FYNNEI. Trimming stripped 5 bases from V and 3 bases from J, with 13 bases between. The CDR3 sequence is 14 residues long. For the CDR3, the DNA is TGTGCCAGCAGTTGGGGGGGGCAGGACACTGAAGCTTTCTTT. This encodes CASSWGGQDTEAFF. Based on the CDR3 plus reference TRBV2 and TRBJ1-1, the full variable domain is EPEVTQTPSHQVTQMGQEVILRCVPISNHLYFYWYRQILGQKVEFLVSFYNNEISEKSEIFDDQFSVERPDGSNFTLKIRSTKLEDSAMYFCASSWGGQDTEAFFGQGTRLTVV.

This clone is a singleton in its sample. CDR3 nucleotide sequence: TGTGCCAGCTCACCACGCCAGGGCGAGCAGTACTTC. Its protein is CASSPRQGEQYF. The chain combines TRBV18 with TRBJ2-7, with D perhaps TRBD1 (5 bases). This CDR3 has 12 amino acids. Germline CDR1 is KGHSH and CDR2 is LQKENI. V shed 1 base and J shed 6 bases, with 7 bases lying between them.

This chain uses TRBV7-9 with TRBJ2-7; D unresolved. The CDR3 consists of 11 residues. Germline lookup yields CDR1 SEHNR and CDR2 FQNEAQ (reference sequence). The germline V and J ends were trimmed by 2 bases and 6 bases, with 5 bases remaining between them. The CDR3 sequence is CASSLSSEQYF. The CDR3 coding sequence is TGTGCCAGCAGCTTAAGCAGCGAGCAGTACTTC. The full variable domain, rest sourced from reference TRBV7-9 and TRBJ2-7, is DTGVSQNPRHKITKRGQNVTFRCDPISEHNRLYWYRQTLGQGPEFLTYFQNEAQLEKSRLLSDRFSAERPKGSFSTLEIQRTEQGDSAMYLCASSLSSEQYFGPGTRLTVT.